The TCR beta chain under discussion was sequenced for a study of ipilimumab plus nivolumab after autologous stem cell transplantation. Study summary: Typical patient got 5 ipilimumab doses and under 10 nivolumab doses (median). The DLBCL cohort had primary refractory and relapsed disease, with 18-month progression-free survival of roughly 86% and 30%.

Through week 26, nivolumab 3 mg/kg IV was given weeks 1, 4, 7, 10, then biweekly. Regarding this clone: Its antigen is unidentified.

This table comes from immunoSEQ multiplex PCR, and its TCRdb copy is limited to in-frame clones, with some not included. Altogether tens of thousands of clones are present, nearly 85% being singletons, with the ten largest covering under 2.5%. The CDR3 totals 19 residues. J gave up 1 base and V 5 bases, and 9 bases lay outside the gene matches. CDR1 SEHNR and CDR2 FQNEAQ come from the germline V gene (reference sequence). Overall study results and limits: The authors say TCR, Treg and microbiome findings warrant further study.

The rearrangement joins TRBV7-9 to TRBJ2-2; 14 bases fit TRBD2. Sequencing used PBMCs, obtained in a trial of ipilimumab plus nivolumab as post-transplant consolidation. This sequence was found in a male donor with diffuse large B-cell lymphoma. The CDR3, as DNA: TGTGCCAGCAGCCTACGGCGGGGACTAGCGGGGGTGAACACCGGGGAGCTGTTTTTT. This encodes CASSLRRGLAGVNTGELFF.